A single sample gave rise to the 32 T cell receptor beta chains below, sequenced in a study of blood T cell repertoires in COVID-19. The table came from immunoSEQ multiplex PCR; TCRdb's copy has only in-frame clones and leaves some out. The repertoire has hundreds of thousands of clones, approximately 90% of them found once; the top ten carry 2% to 3%. Source material: peripheral blood. These receptors were taken from a man younger than 35 with active or convalescent COVID-19.

The chain employs TRBV7-9 and TRBJ1-2; D not certain. V gave up 3 bases and J gave up 4 bases, with 6 bases separating them. The CDR3 is 12 amino acids. The germline V gene has CDR1 SEHNR and CDR2 FQNEAQ (reference sequence). Written as DNA, the CDR3 is TGTGCCAGCAGCTTCCCTAGCTATGGCTACACCTTC. Its protein is CASSFPSYGYTF. Together with reference TRBV7-9 and TRBJ1-2, the CDR3 gives the full variable domain: DTGVSQNPRHKITKRGQNVTFRCDPISEHNRLYWYRQTLGQGPEFLTYFQNEAQLEKSRLLSDRFSAERPKGSFSTLEIQRTEQGDSAMYLCASSFPSYGYTFGSGTRLTVV.

The rearrangement uses TRBV9 and TRBJ2-5, with 7 bases aligning to TRBD2. This CDR3 has 16 amino acids. V lost 7 bases, J lost 2 bases, and 14 bases stayed unmatched. Germline lookup yields CDR1 SGDLS and CDR2 YYNGEE. The CDR3 spells CASGQVGTTLQETQYF. The CDR3, as DNA: TGTGCCAGCGGCCAGGTCGGGACTACCCTACAAGAGACCCAGTACTTC.

The J gene is TRBJ2-1, the V gene TRBV6-5; D is unclear. CDR1 is MNHEY, CDR2 SVGAGI, per germline. Trimming took off 7 bases at V and 10 bases at J, with 17 bases between the two ends. There are 13 residues in the CDR3. In nucleotides, the CDR3 is TGTGCCAGCACCCCAGACCCAGGCACGGAGCAGTTCTTC. Its protein is CASTPDPGTEQFF.

This clone was counted once. The chain joins TRBV27 to TRBJ2-7, with 10 bases matching TRBD2. The CDR3 is made up of 17 amino acids. The V gene end was trimmed by 3 bases and the J gene end by 5 bases; junction bases not matched to a gene: 13. The germline CDR1 and CDR2 sequences are MNHEY and SMNVEV (reference sequence). CDR3 nucleotides: TGTGCCAGCAGTTTGGAGGGAGCGGGAGGGCCCCCGGACGAGCAGTACTTC. Translating it yields CASSLEGAGGPPDEQYF.

The chain is built from TRBV15 and TRBJ2-7, with 7 bases fitting TRBD2. The V gene end was trimmed by 4 bases and the J gene end by 1 base; junction bases not matched to a gene: 7. The CDR3 loop spans 15 amino acids. Germline V gives CDR1 LNHNV, CDR2 YYDKDF (reference sequence). This CDR3 is CATSIGTTSSYEQYF. The CDR3 DNA sequence: TGTGCCACCAGCATCGGGACTACCTCTTCCTACGAGCAGTACTTC.

CDR3 coding DNA: TGTGCCAGCAGCCGACTAGCGGGGAGACAAGAGACCCAGTACTTC. Translation: CASSRLAGRQETQYF. The chain carries TRBV7-7 and TRBJ2-5, with 11 bases lining up with TRBD2. CDR1 and CDR2 (germline): SSHAT, FNYEAQ (reference sequence). J was trimmed by 2 bases and V by 5 bases; bases with no gene match: 4. CDR3 length: 15 amino acids.

This sequence joins TRBV6-5 and TRBJ2-7; TRBD1 matches 9 bases. This CDR3 is 13 amino acids long. Germline assignment: CDR1 MNHEY and CDR2 SVGAGI. V trimming: 4 bases; J trimming: 6 bases; junction bases outside the gene matches: 4. In DNA, the CDR3 is TGTGCCAGCAGTTCGAGACAGGGGGGCGAGCAGTACTTC. It codes for CASSSRQGGEQYF.

CDR3 in DNA: TGTGCCAGCAGTGAAGGTCCAGGAATAAACTACGAGCAGTACTTC. It yields the protein CASSEGPGINYEQYF. The rearrangement joins TRBV2 to TRBJ2-7, with unresolved D. Germline CDR1 and CDR2: SNHLY and FYNNEI. The V and J ends lost 1 base and 3 bases respectively, with 13 bases between them. CDR3 length: 15 residues.

This chain joins TRBV7-9 and TRBJ1-2; TRBD1 matches 7 bases. This CDR3 is built from 14 residues. V was clipped by 6 bases and J by 2 bases; unmatched bases: 6. Germline values: CDR1 SEHNR, CDR2 FQNEAQ (reference sequence). CDR3 nucleotides: TGTGCCAGCAGTCCACCGGGACAGAACTATGGCTACACCTTC. It yields the protein CASSPPGQNYGYTF.

This chain connects TRBV4-3 to TRBJ1-2; TRBD1 is a possible D gene (5 bases). V was pared by 1 base and J by 6 bases, with 9 bases between. Germline CDR1 and CDR2: LGHNA and YSLEER. CDR3 length equals 13 residues. CDR3 DNA: TGCGCCAGCAGCCAAGGGGGGAGGGATGGCTACACCTTC. Translating gives CASSQGGRDGYTF.

This chain links TRBV6-5 with TRBJ1-5, with D unclear. The V end lost 0 bases, the J end lost 5 bases, and 5 bases lay between the germline ends. The CDR3 consists of 13 residues. Germline V gene data show CDR1 as MNHEY and CDR2 as SVGAGI. The CDR3 sequence is CASSYSVDQPQHF. CDR3 sequence (DNA): TGTGCCAGCAGTTACTCAGTAGATCAGCCCCAGCATTTT.

This clone was observed once. The gene calls are TRBV6-5 and TRBJ1-1, with a possible D match to TRBD1 (5 bases). V gave up 5 bases and J gave up 0 bases, with 13 bases separating them. Germline CDR1 and CDR2: MNHEY and SVGAGI. The CDR3 extends over 15 amino acids. The chain's CDR3 is CASSPATGMNTEAFF. The CDR3 region has the DNA TGTGCCAGCAGTCCGGCAACAGGCATGAACACTGAAGCTTTCTTT.

The chain has TRBV7-8 and TRBJ1-1; 7 positions agree with TRBD1. Trimming cost V 1 base and J 4 bases; bases outside gene matches: 9. There are 16 residues in the CDR3. CDR1 is SGHVS and CDR2 is FQNEAQ in the germline V gene. The CDR3 region has the DNA TGTGCCAGCAGCTTAGGTGTTGACAGGGTTGGCACTGAAGCTTTCTTT. Amino acids: CASSLGVDRVGTEAFF.

This clone appeared a few times. The rearrangement joins TRBV27 to TRBJ1-6, with 7 bases lining up with TRBD1. Per the germline V gene, CDR1 is MNHEY and CDR2 is SMNVEV (reference sequence). CDR3 length equals 15 residues. The trim removed 6 bases at V and 5 bases at J, leaving 7 bases unmatched. The CDR3, as DNA: TGTGCCAGCAGAAAGGACAGGTTTAATAATTCACCCCTCCACTTT. Translating it yields CASRKDRFNNSPLHF.

The chain recombines TRBV29-1 with TRBJ1-2, with D possibly being TRBD1 (6 bases). The germline V gene has CDR1 SQVTM and CDR2 ANQGSEA. Trimming shortened V by 4 bases and J by 6 bases, and 9 bases separated the two germline ends. The CDR3 has 11 amino acids. The CDR3 spells CSVGDTNGYTF. CDR3 nucleotides: TGCAGCGTTGGGGACACCAATGGCTACACCTTC.

This clone was detected a few times. In the same sample, other DNA sequences code for this CDR3. V gene TRBV27 combines with J gene TRBJ1-1; the D is unclear. CDR3 size: 14 residues. V lost 3 bases, J lost 0 bases, and 8 bases lay in between. Germline CDR1 MNHEY, CDR2 SMNVEV (reference sequence). The CDR3 nucleotides are TGTGCCAGCAGTTTGGAGGGAATGAACACTGAAGCTTTCTTT. This translates into CASSLEGMNTEAFF.

V and J are TRBV11-3 and TRBJ1-1; 9 nucleotides match TRBD1. The CDR3 has 14 residues. The ends lost 6 bases at V and 4 bases at J; junction bases unmatched: 6. CDR1 is SGHNT, CDR2 YENEEA, per germline. DNA for the CDR3: TGTGCCAGCAGTCCGGGACAGGGAGGCACTGAAGCTTTCTTT. Translated: CASSPGQGGTEAFF.

The V call is TRBV6-1, the J call TRBJ2-5; D remains ambiguous. Germline CDR1 and CDR2: MNHNS and SASEGT. The germline V and J ends were trimmed by 5 bases and 6 bases, with 16 bases remaining between them. This CDR3 comprises 14 residues. The CDR3 here is CASSLHPNTKTQYF. CDR3 DNA sequence: TGTGCCAGCAGTCTCCACCCTAATACTAAGACCCAGTACTTC.

The J gene is TRBJ2-1, the V gene TRBV24-1, with TRBD1 identical over 8 bases. Trimming removed 6 bases from V and 5 bases from J; junction bases left unmatched: 2. Germline V lookup: CDR1 KGHDR, CDR2 SFDVKD. The CDR3 contains 13 residues. The CDR3 DNA reads as TGTGCCACCAGTCCGGGACAGGACAATGAGCAGTTCTTC. Translated, it gives CATSPGQDNEQFF.

The chain joins TRBV6-1 to TRBJ1-3; D not certain. The CDR3 has 15 residues. The germline V gene encodes CDR1 MNHNS and CDR2 SASEGT. V was shortened by 1 base and J by 0 bases, with 7 bases between the two germline ends. The CDR3 nucleotides read TGTGCCAGCAGTGAAGAATTTCTCTCTGGAAACACCATATATTTT. This sequence encodes CASSEEFLSGNTIYF.

The rearrangement joins TRBV19 to TRBJ2-2; weak D call: TRBD1 (5 bases). V was shortened by 1 base and J by 4 bases, with 13 bases between the two germline ends. Germline V lookup: CDR1 LNHDA, CDR2 SQIVND (reference sequence). The CDR3 consists of 16 residues. CDR3 coding DNA: TGTGCCAGTAGTATAGGGTCCAGGGTTCTCACCGGGGAGCTGTTTTTT. The encoded protein is CASSIGSRVLTGELFF.

This clone was counted a few times. The chain uses TRBV7-2 and TRBJ1-2; 9 nucleotides line up with TRBD1. CDR1 is SGHTA, CDR2 FQGNSA, per germline. V trimming: 1 base; J trimming: 3 bases; junction bases outside the gene matches: 6. The CDR3 loop spans 16 amino acids. CDR3 sequence (DNA): TGTGCCAGCAGCTTAGGGGGGACAGGGTCGGACTATGGCTACACCTTC. Its translation is CASSLGGTGSDYGYTF. Complete variable domain (other parts from reference TRBV7-2 and TRBJ1-2): GAGVSQSPSNKVTEKGKDVELRCDPISGHTALYWYRQSLGQGLEFLIYFQGNSAPDKSGLPSDRFSAERTGGSVSTLTIQRTQQEDSAVYLCASSLGGTGSDYGYTFGSGTRLTVV.

The chain carries TRBV20-1 and TRBJ2-3, with 10 positions matching TRBD2. CDR3 length: 15 residues. From germline, CDR1 is DFQATT and CDR2 SNEGSKA (reference sequence). Losses at the gene ends were 3 bases for V and 1 base for J; bases not matched to a gene: 4. CDR3 protein: CSASGLAGGTDTQYF. In DNA form, the CDR3 reads TGCAGTGCTAGTGGTCTAGCGGGGGGCACAGATACGCAGTATTTT.

J is TRBJ1-6 and V is TRBV25-1; TRBD1 aligns across 9 bases. With 3 bases clipped from V and 0 bases from J, the junction kept 3 bases outside the gene matches. The germline V gene encodes CDR1 MGHDK and CDR2 SYGVNS. The length of the CDR3 is 17 residues. CDR3 in amino acids: CASSEGTGSSYNSPLHF. The CDR3 DNA is TGTGCCAGCAGTGAGGGGACAGGGAGCTCCTATAATTCACCCCTCCACTTT.

This chain joins TRBV4-3 and TRBJ1-2; a weak D match, TRBD1 (6 bases). Germline CDR1 LGHNA, CDR2 YSLEER. V was pared by 7 bases and J by 0 bases, with 12 bases between. CDR3 length: 14 amino acids. The CDR3 DNA follows: TGCGCCAGCAACGACAGGATTTCTAACTATGGCTACACCTTC. Translated: CASNDRISNYGYTF.

This clone was recorded a few times. This chain uses TRBV9 with TRBJ1-2; TRBD1 agrees at 7 bases. This CDR3 is built from 16 residues. Unmatched junction bases numbered 13, after V lost 0 bases and J lost 8 bases. The germline gives CDR1 SGDLS, CDR2 YYNGEE. The CDR3 DNA reads TGTGCCAGCAGCGTAGGACTGCTGGACAGGACTACCGGCTACACCTTC. This sequence encodes CASSVGLLDRTTGYTF.

The chain is built from TRBV28 and TRBJ2-7; 10 nucleotides match TRBD1. Germline-derived CDR1 and CDR2 are MDHEN and SYDVKM. With V trimmed by 4 bases and J by 3 bases, 9 bases remained unmatched. The CDR3 length is 16 residues. The chain's CDR3 is CASSSPTGGEIYEQYF. DNA of the CDR3: TGTGCCAGCAGTTCCCCGACAGGGGGCGAGATCTACGAGCAGTACTTC.

The chain is built from TRBV4-1 and TRBJ2-3; tentative D call: TRBD2 (5 bases). Looked up from germline, CDR1 is MGHRA and CDR2 is YSYEKL. The CDR3 spans 15 residues. Trimming shortened V by 1 base and J by 0 bases, and 8 bases separated the two germline ends. In nucleotides, the CDR3 is TGCGCCAGCAGCCAAGTTGGCGGGAGCACAGATACGCAGTATTTT. As protein: CASSQVGGSTDTQYF.

The rearrangement joins TRBV28 to TRBJ1-4; no definite D call. The V end was cut by 6 bases, the J end by 3 bases, with 14 bases between. Germline V gene data show CDR1 as MDHEN and CDR2 as SYDVKM. The CDR3 has 15 amino acids. The CDR3 sequence is CASRTQTFANEKLFF. CDR3 bases: TGTGCCAGCAGAACCCAGACATTTGCTAATGAAAAACTGTTTTTT.

The chain links TRBV4-2 to TRBJ1-1; possibly TRBD1 for D (5 bases). Germline CDR1 reads LGHNA; CDR2 reads YNFKEQ. The CDR3 extends over 15 amino acids. Trimming stripped 7 bases from V and 5 bases from J, with 20 bases between. CDR3 in amino acids: CASNPVAGGNTEAFF. The CDR3 bases are TGTGCCAGCAACCCTGTAGCGGGGGGAAATACTGAAGCTTTCTTT.

The chain links TRBV19 to TRBJ2-7, with 9 bases lining up with TRBD2. The ends lost 3 bases at V and 6 bases at J; junction bases unmatched: 9. The CDR3 length is 15 residues. Germline CDR1 reads LNHDA; CDR2 reads SQIVND (reference sequence). The CDR3 region has the DNA TGTGCCAGTAGTATTAGCGGGGGCCTCTCAGGCGAGCAGTACTTC. Residues: CASSISGGLSGEQYF.

This clone appeared a few times. The V and J genes are TRBV6-4 and TRBJ1-2; no definite D call. Germline V gene data show CDR1 as MRHNA and CDR2 as SNTAGT. Trimming removed 5 bases at V and 8 bases at J, with 3 bases between. The CDR3 consists of 9 residues. The CDR3 region is CASSQGYTF. The CDR3 nucleotides are TGTGCCAGCAGTCAAGGCTACACCTTC.